One sample yielded the 30 T cell receptor beta chains listed below, sequenced in a study of beta chain features in type 1 diabetes. No antigen has been identified for these receptors. General study results and limits: Researchers report that Type 1 diabetes patients had moderately but significantly shorter TCRB CDR3s across all four CD4+ subsets.

All of the isolated RNA was reverse transcribed, so expressed TCRB transcripts were sequenced. Sequencing used immunoSEQ multiplex PCR; TCRdb keeps in-frame clones, though not all of them. The sample lists under 300,000 clones, under 20% seen once, with about 0.078% in the top ten. The specimen sequenced was naive CD4+ T cells from blood. The source of these receptors is a man in his thirties or forties with type 1 diabetes.

V and J are TRBV4-1 and TRBJ1-2; D unclear. Trimming removed 10 bases at V and 3 bases at J, with 12 bases between. Per the germline V gene, CDR1 is MGHRA and CDR2 is YSYEKL. This CDR3 spans 12 amino acids. The CDR3 loop reads CANSTRHYGYTF. Here the CDR3 DNA reads TGCGCCAACTCTACGAGACACTATGGCTACACCTTC.

The J gene is TRBJ2-5, the V gene TRBV6-5, with TRBD2 matching over 8 bases. CDR3 length: 14 amino acids. V was clipped by 5 bases and J by 2 bases; unmatched bases: 4. The germline V gene has CDR1 MNHEY and CDR2 SVGAGI. The CDR3 loop reads CASSDRGGQETQYF. CDR3 DNA sequence: TGTGCCAGCAGTGACCGCGGGGGGCAAGAGACCCAGTACTTC.

The sample holds a few counts of this clone. The genes are TRBV7-9 and TRBJ2-3; 8 bases are shared with TRBD1. Trimming removed 4 bases from V and 14 bases from J; junction bases left unmatched: 11. CDR1 is SEHNR and CDR2 is FQNEAQ in the germline V gene (reference sequence). The CDR3 consists of 13 residues. The CDR3 DNA follows: TGTGCCAGCAGCTCTTATGACAGGGGACTTTGGTATTTT. Translated: CASSSYDRGLWYF.

This clone was seen only once. This CDR3 is CASSAAQETNYGYTF. The CDR3 nucleotides read TGTGCCAGCAGCGCCGCACAGGAGACCAACTATGGCTACACCTTC. The chain employs TRBV9 and TRBJ1-2, with D possibly matching TRBD1 (5 bases). CDR3 size: 15 residues. Germline V CDR1 and CDR2: SGDLS, YYNGEE. The V end was cut by 3 bases, the J end by 2 bases, with 14 bases between. The complete variable domain, with remaining parts taken from reference TRBV9 and TRBJ1-2, reads DSGVTQTPKHLITATGQRVTLRCSPRSGDLSVYWYQQSLDQGLQFLIQYYNGEERAKGNILERFSAQQFPDLHSELNLSSLELGDSALYFCASSAAQETNYGYTFGSGTRLTVV.

This clone was observed a handful of times. V is TRBV10-3 and J is TRBJ2-2; unclear D gene. The CDR3 spans 11 residues. V was clipped by 4 bases and J by 7 bases, with 4 bases between them. CDR1 and CDR2 from the germline V gene are ENHRY and SYGVKD. The CDR3 DNA reads as TGTGCCATCAGTGGGGGCGGGGAGCTGTTTTTT. This sequence encodes CAISGGGELFF.

The chain is built from TRBV15 and TRBJ2-3, with D unresolved. The CDR3 extends over 14 amino acids. Germline loops: CDR1 LNHNV, CDR2 YYDKDF (reference sequence). V was shortened by 5 bases and J by 6 bases, with 15 bases between the two germline ends. CDR3 bases: TGTGCCACCAGCGGCGGTGCGGCCGGGGATACGCAGTATTTT. This codes for CATSGGAAGDTQYF.

CDR3 sequence (DNA): TGTGCCAGCAGCCCGCGAGGGACCGCTAGCACAGATACGCAGTATTTT. It codes for CASSPRGTASTDTQYF. The J gene is TRBJ2-3, the V gene TRBV7-9; D assignment may be TRBD1 or TRBD2 (5 bases each). From germline, CDR1 is SEHNR and CDR2 FQNEAQ (reference sequence). V was clipped by 5 bases and J by 0 bases, with 15 bases between them. This CDR3 is 16 amino acids long. Together with reference TRBV7-9 and TRBJ2-3, the CDR3 gives the full variable domain: DTGVSQNPRHKITKRGQNVTFRCDPISEHNRLYWYRQTLGQGPEFLTYFQNEAQLEKSRLLSDRFSAERPKGSFSTLEIQRTEQGDSAMYLCASSPRGTASTDTQYFGPGTRLTVL.

The V gene is TRBV7-9, the J gene TRBJ2-1; 7 nucleotides match TRBD1. CDR1 and CDR2 (germline): SEHNR, FQNEAQ (reference sequence). After removal of 5 bases from V and 9 bases from J, the junction contained 7 bases not matched to a gene. The CDR3 runs to 13 residues. The CDR3 reads CASSPGTAVEQFF. The CDR3 DNA reads as TGTGCCAGCAGCCCTGGGACAGCAGTTGAGCAGTTCTTC.

This clone was counted a few times. The junction departs from the called germline gene at one end, perhaps through a read error. The chain recombines TRBV7-7 with TRBJ2-1; perhaps D is TRBD1 or TRBD2 (5 bases each). Germline-derived CDR1 and CDR2 are SSHAT and FNYEAQ (reference sequence). The CDR3 is 14 residues long. DNA for the CDR3: TGTGCTAGCAGCTTGAGAGGGGAAAACAATGAGCAGTTCTTC. As protein: CASSLRGENNEQFF.

The genes are TRBV28 and TRBJ2-7; D may correspond to TRBD1 or TRBD2 (6 bases each). V was cut by 1 base and J by 5 bases, with 12 bases left in between. This CDR3 spans 14 amino acids. In germline, CDR1 is MDHEN, CDR2 SYDVKM. The CDR3 DNA sequence: TGTGCCAGCAGTTTATCCGGGGGCGGCGACGAGCAGTACTTC. This codes for CASSLSGGGDEQYF.

This clone was observed a handful of times. The CDR3 protein is CASRQGTTDTQYF. CDR3 nucleotide sequence: TGCGCCAGCAGACAAGGAACCACAGATACGCAGTATTTT. V and J are TRBV5-1 and TRBJ2-3; D not resolved. Germline assignment: CDR1 SGHRS and CDR2 YFSETQ. The length of the CDR3 is 13 residues. V gave up 5 bases and J gave up 2 bases, with 9 bases separating them.

This clone was seen a few times. The chain is built from TRBV29-1 and TRBJ2-2, with D hard to call. The CDR3 is 14 residues long. Germline V lookup: CDR1 SQVTM, CDR2 ANQGSEA. Trimming shortened V by 3 bases and J by 1 base, and 9 bases separated the two germline ends. Here the CDR3 reads CSVEVSRNTGELFF. As DNA, the CDR3 is TGCAGCGTTGAGGTCTCCAGGAACACCGGGGAGCTGTTTTTT.

This rearrangement joins TRBV28 to TRBJ1-2; D perhaps matches TRBD1 (5 bases). This CDR3 comprises 14 residues. Trimming took 3 bases from V and 7 from J, leaving 15 bases between them. CDR1 and CDR2 from the germline V gene are MDHEN and SYDVKM. The CDR3 loop reads CASSFRDPLGGYTF. DNA of the CDR3: TGTGCCAGCAGTTTCAGGGATCCCCTGGGTGGCTACACCTTC.

The chain is built from TRBV30 and TRBJ1-1; no reliable D call. The CDR3 is made up of 13 amino acids. V shed 3 bases and J shed 6 bases, with 14 bases lying between them. Germline V CDR1 and CDR2: GTSNPN, SVGIG (reference sequence). The CDR3 region has the DNA TGTGCCTGGAGGACCACAGTAATGGCTGAAGCTTTCTTT. Translation: CAWRTTVMAEAFF.

Comment on this clone: The same CDR3 can be traced to other DNA sequences in this sample. The chain carries TRBV29-1 and TRBJ2-5, with a weak D call TRBD2 (6 bases). The CDR3 is made up of 12 amino acids. CDR1 is SQVTM and CDR2 is ANQGSEA in the germline V gene. Trimming stripped 2 bases from V and 5 bases from J, with 9 bases between. CDR3 protein: CSVERGGETQYF. The CDR3 bases are TGCAGCGTTGAAAGGGGAGGTGAGACCCAGTACTTC.

In this sample, this clone turned up a few times. The CDR3 protein is CASSLLEVNEQFF. The CDR3 DNA sequence: TGTGCCAGCAGTTTATTGGAAGTTAATGAGCAGTTCTTC. This chain links TRBV28 with TRBJ2-1, with unresolved D. The CDR3 totals 13 residues. V was cut by 1 base and J by 7 bases, with 8 bases left in between. In germline, CDR1 is MDHEN, CDR2 SYDVKM.

The chain carries TRBV29-1 and TRBJ1-5; D gene unclear. The CDR3 is made up of 13 amino acids. Germline V gene sequence: CDR1 SQVTM, CDR2 ANQGSEA. The V gene lost 5 bases and the J gene lost 0 bases, with 8 bases spanning the gap. The CDR3 coding sequence is TGCAGCGTTTGCGGTAATAGCAATCAGCCCCAGCATTTT. Its protein is CSVCGNSNQPQHF.

The chain couples TRBV6-1 to TRBJ2-3; maybe TRBD1 (6 bases). This CDR3 spans 13 amino acids. The V end lost 6 bases, the J end lost 6 bases, and 13 bases lay between the germline ends. Germline-derived CDR1 and CDR2 are MNHNS and SASEGT. CDR3 nucleotides: TGTGCCAGCAGCACAGGGCCCCTGGATACGCAGTATTTT. As protein: CASSTGPLDTQYF.

This clone was counted between two and nine times. The genes are TRBV7-2 and TRBJ2-1; 11 bases are shared with TRBD2. Germline trimming cut 1 base from V and 5 bases from J; bases unmatched to any gene: 1. The CDR3 has 15 residues. CDR1 is SGHTA and CDR2 is FQGNSA in the germline V gene. CDR3 nucleotides: TGTGCCAGCAGCTTAGGACTAGCGGGACACAATGAGCAGTTCTTC. Translated, it gives CASSLGLAGHNEQFF.

This clone is a singleton in its sample. The chain recombines TRBV7-2 with TRBJ2-5; the D is unclear. The germline V gene has CDR1 SGHTA and CDR2 FQGNSA. The germline V and J ends were trimmed by 4 bases and 0 bases, with 9 bases remaining between them. The CDR3 is 14 residues long. The CDR3 DNA reads TGTGCCAGCAGCTCGTACACGTACCAAGAGACCCAGTACTTC. As protein: CASSSYTYQETQYF.

This chain uses TRBV9 with TRBJ1-1; unclear D gene. CDR1 and CDR2 from the germline V gene are SGDLS and YYNGEE. The germline V and J ends were trimmed by 0 bases and 9 bases, with 9 bases remaining between them. The CDR3 runs to 12 residues. The CDR3 DNA follows: TGTGCCAGCAGCGTAGAAATGGGTCAAGCTTTCTTT. This encodes CASSVEMGQAFF.

J is TRBJ2-1 and V is TRBV29-1; TRBD2 aligns across 9 bases. V lost 6 bases to trimming and J lost 6 bases; unmatched junction nucleotides: 12. The germline CDR1 and CDR2 sequences are SQVTM and ANQGSEA. The CDR3 consists of 15 residues. Written as DNA, the CDR3 is TGCAGCGTCGCCCTAGTAGGGCGGGAGGGCAATGAGCAGTTCTTC. Amino acids: CSVALVGREGNEQFF.

This clone showed up just a few times. The J gene is TRBJ2-1, the V gene TRBV7-9; 8 bases line up with TRBD1. This CDR3 region has 15 residues. Germline V gives CDR1 SEHNR, CDR2 FQNEAQ (reference sequence). V lost 5 bases to trimming and J lost 3 bases; unmatched junction nucleotides: 6. The CDR3 reads CASSPRQGNYNEQFF. CDR3 bases: TGTGCCAGCAGCCCGCGACAGGGGAACTACAATGAGCAGTTCTTC.

Remarks on this clone: Other DNA variants within this sample encode the same CDR3. The V call is TRBV29-1, the J call TRBJ2-5; D may match TRBD1 or TRBD2 (5 bases each). CDR1 and CDR2 from the germline V gene are SQVTM and ANQGSEA. This CDR3 has 10 amino acids. The V end lost 6 bases, the J end lost 3 bases, and 5 bases lay between the germline ends. The CDR3 DNA sequence: TGCAGCGTGGGGGAAGAGACCCAGTACTTC. This translates into CSVGEETQYF.

This clone was picked up a small number of times. In DNA, the CDR3 is TGTGCCTGGAGTGTAGATGGGGGCCAGACCCAGTACTTC. Translation gives CAWSVDGGQTQYF. The chain has TRBV30 and TRBJ2-5, with D possibly being TRBD1 (6 bases). The CDR3 length is 13 residues. Germline values: CDR1 GTSNPN, CDR2 SVGIG (reference sequence). V dropped 0 bases and J dropped 6 bases, with 11 bases sitting between them.

This clone was picked up a small number of times. The rearrangement uses TRBV14 and TRBJ1-1; D is possibly TRBD1 (5 bases). This CDR3 has 14 residues. Deletions cut 4 bases from V and 5 bases from J, with 14 bases between. Looked up from germline, CDR1 is SGHDN and CDR2 is FVKESK. The CDR3 protein is CASSLWRGETEAFF. The CDR3 DNA reads TGTGCCAGCAGCCTTTGGCGGGGGGAGACTGAAGCTTTCTTT.

The V call is TRBV7-2, the J call TRBJ2-2; weak D call: TRBD2 (6 bases). V was cut by 3 bases and J by 7 bases, with 12 bases left in between. This CDR3 spans 14 amino acids. Germline assignment: CDR1 SGHTA and CDR2 FQGNSA. This CDR3 reads CASSFGGVSGELFF. The CDR3 DNA sequence: TGTGCCAGCAGCTTTGGAGGGGTGAGCGGGGAGCTGTTTTTT.

This clone was found a few times. This chain connects TRBV29-1 to TRBJ1-4; 8 bases are shared with TRBD1. After removal of 8 bases from V and 3 bases from J, the junction contained 5 bases not matched to a gene. The CDR3 covers 13 residues. Germline V CDR1 and CDR2: SQVTM, ANQGSEA. CDR3 region: CSYRTGPNEKLFF. Here the CDR3 DNA reads TGCAGCTATAGGACAGGGCCTAATGAAAAACTGTTTTTT.

This chain joins TRBV28 and TRBJ2-7, with D unclear. This CDR3 has 12 residues. Trimming removed 3 bases from V and 9 bases from J, with 12 bases in between. CDR1 is MDHEN and CDR2 is SYDVKM in the germline V gene. The CDR3 nucleotides are TGTGCCAGCAGTTTCACGCTCACCGGGCAGTACTTC. Protein product: CASSFTLTGQYF.

The chain carries TRBV29-1 and TRBJ1-1; D may be TRBD1 (6 bases). V was pared by 7 bases and J by 5 bases, with 17 bases between. CDR1 and CDR2 from the germline V gene are SQVTM and ANQGSEA. CDR3 length: 13 amino acids. CDR3 sequence (DNA): TGCAGCGCAGAGGGGGGCGGAGGAACTGAAGCTTTCTTT. The encoded protein is CSAEGGGGTEAFF. The variable domain in full, completed from reference TRBV29-1 and TRBJ1-1, reads SAVISQKPSRDICQRGTSLTIQCQVDSQVTMMFWYRQQPGQSLTLIATANQGSEATYESGFVIDKFPISRPNLTFSTLTVSNMSPEDSSIYLCSAEGGGGTEAFFGQGTRLTVV.